This T cell receptor beta chain was found in a study of blood T cell repertoires in COVID-19. Study-level background: PBMCs, B-cell-depleted T cells, or T cells provided the cDNA or gDNA that made up the material.

Here immunoSEQ multiplex PCR was the method, and the copy in TCRdb shows in-frame clones only, minus some. The sample holds 200,000 to 250,000 clones, around 86% seen once. Sequencing input: peripheral blood. This receptor was identified in a man aged 55 to 70 who had recovered from COVID-19.

The CDR3 spells CASSLPGTGAQETQYF. CDR3 in DNA: TGTGCCAGCAGCTTGCCCGGGACAGGGGCACAAGAGACCCAGTACTTC. The chain carries TRBV7-6 and TRBJ2-5; 10 nucleotides agree with TRBD1. This CDR3 region has 16 residues. The V gene's germline CDR1 is SGHVS and CDR2 FNYEAQ. J lost 2 bases, V lost 3 bases, and 6 bases had no gene match.